The 20 T cell receptor beta chains listed next were all sequenced from one sample in a study of cytomegalovirus exposure and HLA in healthy donors. PCR amplification relied on 60 Vbeta primers (plus 13 Jbeta primers). Sequencing used immunoSEQ multiplex PCR; TCRdb keeps in-frame clones, though not all of them. The sample consists of a few hundred thousand clones, around four fifths of them appearing once. Sequencing was done on a sample of PBMCs. These receptor sequences come from a woman aged 40-49 years in good health and CMV-seropositive.

The CDR3 region is CASSEADLAGNGKLFF. The DNA for the CDR3 is TGTGCCAGCAGTGAAGCCGATTTGGCAGGGAACGGAAAACTGTTTTTT. V usage is TRBV6-1 and J usage is TRBJ1-4; weak D call: TRBD1 (5 bases). Trimming left V 0 bases short and J 10 bases short, with 18 bases between. Germline CDR1 is MNHNS and CDR2 is SASEGT. This CDR3 spans 16 amino acids.

The J gene is TRBJ1-2, the V gene TRBV27, with TRBD1 identical over 8 bases. The CDR3 covers 15 residues. CDR1 is MNHEY and CDR2 is SMNVEV in the germline V gene (reference sequence). The ends lost 5 bases at V and 4 bases at J; junction bases unmatched: 9. The CDR3 is CASSLTGGPGYGYTF. Here the CDR3 DNA reads TGTGCCAGCAGTCTTACAGGGGGGCCTGGCTATGGCTACACCTTC.

This clone showed up just a few times. J is TRBJ2-7 and V is TRBV4-3; 7 nucleotides agree with TRBD1. Germline CDR1 and CDR2: LGHNA and YSLEER. This CDR3 spans 18 amino acids. The ends lost 2 bases at V and 1 base at J; junction bases unmatched: 14. As DNA, the CDR3 is TGCGCCAGCAGCCAACAATCCCCCGGGACAGCCTTTTCCTACGAGCAGTACTTC. Translated: CASSQQSPGTAFSYEQYF.

The CDR3 DNA is TGTGCCAGCAGTATGGCGGGGACTAGCGGGAGATACGAGCAGTACTTC. Translation: CASSMAGTSGRYEQYF. The chain employs TRBV27 and TRBJ2-7; 14 nucleotides agree with TRBD2. This CDR3 spans 16 amino acids. J gave up 4 bases and V 5 bases, and 7 bases lay outside the gene matches. Germline V gene sequence: CDR1 MNHEY, CDR2 SMNVEV (reference sequence).

The chain is built from TRBV5-1 and TRBJ1-1; 8 nucleotides line up with TRBD1. The CDR3 has 13 residues. CDR1 is SGHRS, CDR2 YFSETQ, per germline. The V segment lost 4 bases and the J segment 4 bases; nucleotides outside the gene matches: 3. This chain's CDR3 is CASSVQGGTEAFF. The CDR3 region has the DNA TGCGCCAGCAGCGTACAGGGGGGCACTGAAGCTTTCTTT. The whole variable domain, filled in from reference TRBV5-1 and TRBJ1-1, reads KAGVTQTPRYLIKTRGQQVTLSCSPISGHRSVSWYQQTPGQGLQFLFEYFSETQRNKGNFPGRFSGRQFSNSRSEMNVSTLELGDSALYLCASSVQGGTEAFFGQGTRLTVV.

The chain is built from TRBV29-1 and TRBJ1-3, with D maybe TRBD1 (5 bases). The CDR3 contains 13 residues. Germline V lookup: CDR1 SQVTM, CDR2 ANQGSEA. The germline V and J ends were trimmed by 2 bases and 8 bases, with 13 bases remaining between them. Written as DNA, the CDR3 is TGCAGCGTTGAATATGACAGTGGCGACACCATATATTTT. The encoded protein is CSVEYDSGDTIYF.

This chain uses TRBV15 with TRBJ2-1; TRBD1 is a possible D gene (7 bases). The germline CDR1 and CDR2 sequences are LNHNV and YYDKDF (reference sequence). CDR3 length: 15 amino acids. Trimming left V 0 bases short and J 5 bases short, with 11 bases between. The CDR3 loop reads CATSRDGRGDNEQFF. In nucleotides, the CDR3 is TGTGCCACCAGCAGAGATGGCAGGGGGGACAATGAGCAGTTCTTC.

The chain links TRBV5-4 to TRBJ1-1; D unresolved. Germline CDR1 SGHNT, CDR2 YYREEE (reference sequence). Trimming removed 0 bases at V and 0 bases at J, with 6 bases between. The CDR3 extends over 14 amino acids. Here the CDR3 DNA reads TGTGCCAGCAGCTTGGACAGTATGAACACTGAAGCTTTCTTT. As protein: CASSLDSMNTEAFF.

This clone was detected only a few times. The junction departs from germline at one end; a sequencing error may be responsible. The rearrangement links TRBV7-7 to TRBJ2-1, with 7 bases aligning to TRBD2. The CDR3 consists of 12 residues. The V gene's germline CDR1 is SSHAT and CDR2 FNYEAQ (reference sequence). CDR3 region: CASSAGVGEQFF. Written as DNA, the CDR3 is TGTGCTAGCAGCGCGGGAGTTGGGGAGCAGTTCTTC. The full variable domain, with the rest looked up from reference TRBV7-7 and TRBJ2-1, is GAGVSQSPRYKVTKRGQDVTLRCDPISSHATLYWYQQALGQGPEFLTYFNYEAQPDKSGLPSDRFSAERPEGSISTLTIQRTEQRDSAMYRCASSAGVGEQFFGPGTRLTVL.

The DNA of the CDR3 is TGTGCCACCAGCAGAGTAGCCCCGCCGCGGGACAGGGATTCACCCCTCCACTTT. Translating gives CATSRVAPPRDRDSPLHF. The chain carries TRBV15 and TRBJ1-6, with 9 bases that match TRBD1. V shed 1 base, J shed 8 bases, and the junction held 12 bases outside the gene matches. The CDR3 loop spans 18 amino acids. The germline V gene has CDR1 LNHNV and CDR2 YYDKDF (reference sequence).

The CDR3 DNA follows: TGCAGCGTAGGACAGGGGGTGAACACTGAAGCTTTCTTT. This encodes CSVGQGVNTEAFF. The chain couples TRBV29-1 to TRBJ1-1; 10 positions match TRBD1. Germline CDR1 and CDR2: SQVTM and ANQGSEA. Trimming removed 6 bases from V and 0 bases from J; junction bases left unmatched: 1. The CDR3 covers 13 residues. Full variable domain (remainder filled in from reference TRBV29-1 and TRBJ1-1): SAVISQKPSRDICQRGTSLTIQCQVDSQVTMMFWYRQQPGQSLTLIATANQGSEATYESGFVIDKFPISRPNLTFSTLTVSNMSPEDSSIYLCSVGQGVNTEAFFGQGTRLTVV.

This clone was seen only a few times. The J gene is TRBJ1-2, the V gene TRBV23-1, with TRBD1 as a possible D gene (5 bases). TRBV23-1 belongs to the ORF category, with a function that is uncertain. V was cut by 3 bases and J by 6 bases, with 8 bases left in between. The CDR3 has 12 amino acids. The CDR3 region has the DNA TGCGCCAGCAGTCACCGGGGGAATGGCTACACCTTC. Protein sequence: CASSHRGNGYTF.

The V call is TRBV28, the J call TRBJ2-7, with 9 bases that match TRBD2. The germline gives CDR1 MDHEN, CDR2 SYDVKM. CDR3 length: 17 residues. With V trimmed by 6 bases and J by 3 bases, 15 bases remained unmatched. CDR3 sequence: CASSSGRLAGFRYEQYF. The CDR3 DNA is TGTGCCAGCAGCTCCGGGCGCCTAGCGGGATTTCGCTACGAGCAGTACTTC.

This chain joins TRBV4-2 and TRBJ2-1; 10 nucleotides match TRBD2. The CDR3 runs to 15 residues. Germline-derived CDR1 and CDR2 are LGHNA and YNFKEQ. J gave up 10 bases and V 3 bases, and 9 bases lay outside the gene matches. Written as DNA, the CDR3 is TGTGCCAGCAGCCAGCTAGCGGGGGATGAGTGGGAGCAGTTCTTC. Encoded protein: CASSQLAGDEWEQFF.

In the case of this clone: This specimen includes other DNA sequences encoding the same CDR3. The DNA of the CDR3 is TGCAGCGTCGCTCAGGGAGGCACTGAAGCTTTCTTT. Residues: CSVAQGGTEAFF. The rearrangement links TRBV29-1 to TRBJ1-1; TRBD1 might be the D (5 bases). Trimming pared 6 bases from V and 4 bases from J, leaving 12 bases between. This CDR3 has 12 residues. Germline-derived CDR1 and CDR2 are SQVTM and ANQGSEA.

The V gene is TRBV2, the J gene TRBJ2-1; TRBD2 matches 11 bases. Per the germline V gene, CDR1 is SNHLY and CDR2 is FYNNEI. V shed 3 bases and J 4 bases; nucleotides not matched to a gene: 5. The CDR3 is 16 residues long. CDR3 region: CASSETTSGRYNEQFF. As DNA, the CDR3 is TGTGCCAGCAGTGAGACCACTAGCGGGAGATACAATGAGCAGTTCTTC.

This clone has more than one count but fewer than ten. The V and J genes are TRBV7-2 and TRBJ2-7, with 9 nucleotides matching TRBD2. V shed 1 base and J 7 bases; nucleotides not matched to a gene: 8. Germline V CDR1 and CDR2: SGHTA, FQGNSA. CDR3 length: 15 residues. CDR3 region: CASSLEAGGPREQYF. The CDR3 DNA is TGTGCCAGCAGCTTAGAGGCGGGAGGGCCTCGGGAGCAGTACTTC.

There are a few counts of this clone. The gene calls are TRBV6-1 and TRBJ2-7, with 7 positions matching TRBD1. With 4 bases clipped from V and 7 bases from J, the junction kept 7 bases outside the gene matches. Germline CDR1 reads MNHNS; CDR2 reads SASEGT. This CDR3 has 13 residues. CDR3 sequence (DNA): TGTGCCAGCAGTGGACAGGGAGTGGGGGAGCAGTACTTC. Amino acids: CASSGQGVGEQYF.

The chain joins TRBV13 to TRBJ2-2; 8 nucleotides line up with TRBD2. J lost 1 base, V lost 5 bases, and 3 bases had no gene match. Germline CDR1 PRHDT, CDR2 FYEKMQ (reference sequence). The CDR3 is made up of 15 amino acids. The CDR3 nucleotides read TGTGCCAGCAGCACTAGCGGACTGAACACCGGGGAGCTGTTTTTT. It yields the protein CASSTSGLNTGELFF.

The chain couples TRBV5-6 to TRBJ2-7; TRBD1 matches at 8 bases. The CDR3 is 15 amino acids. Germline V gene data show CDR1 as SGHDT and CDR2 as YYEEEE. V dropped 4 bases and J dropped 2; count of bases not matched to a gene: 8. CDR3 nucleotides: TGTGCCAGCAGCCTAACGGGACAGGAGCCCTACGAGCAGTACTTC. Translation gives CASSLTGQEPYEQYF. Complete variable domain (other parts from reference TRBV5-6 and TRBJ2-7): DAGVTQSPTHLIKTRGQQVTLRCSPKSGHDTVSWYQQALGQGPQFIFQYYEEEERQRGNFPDRFSGHQFPNYSSELNVNALLLGDSALYLCASSLTGQEPYEQYFGPGTRLTVT.